The source of this T cell receptor beta chain is a study of CD8+ T cells in alopecia areata. Germline CDR1 is SNHLY and CDR2 is FYNNEI. After removal of 9 bases from V and 11 bases from J, the junction contained 12 bases not matched to a gene. CDR3 length: 12 amino acids. Documented treatment: oral pan-JAK inhibitor, 5-10 mg twice daily. It was cDNA, reverse transcribed from extracted RNA, that served as the sequencing template. Using immunoSEQ multiplex PCR, the repertoire was profiled, and TCRdb retains in-frame clones only, with some absent. The sample carries approximately 210,000 clones, approximately 45% recorded once.

The receptor comes from a human donor with alopecia areata. This specimen was CD4+ T cells sorted from blood, taken at roughly week 36, from a patient treated with tofacitinib. V gene TRBV2 combines with J gene TRBJ2-5; 7 nucleotides align to TRBD1. CDR3 protein: CARRQGIGEQYF. In DNA, the CDR3 is TGTGCCAGGAGACAGGGAATAGGGGAGCAGTACTTC.